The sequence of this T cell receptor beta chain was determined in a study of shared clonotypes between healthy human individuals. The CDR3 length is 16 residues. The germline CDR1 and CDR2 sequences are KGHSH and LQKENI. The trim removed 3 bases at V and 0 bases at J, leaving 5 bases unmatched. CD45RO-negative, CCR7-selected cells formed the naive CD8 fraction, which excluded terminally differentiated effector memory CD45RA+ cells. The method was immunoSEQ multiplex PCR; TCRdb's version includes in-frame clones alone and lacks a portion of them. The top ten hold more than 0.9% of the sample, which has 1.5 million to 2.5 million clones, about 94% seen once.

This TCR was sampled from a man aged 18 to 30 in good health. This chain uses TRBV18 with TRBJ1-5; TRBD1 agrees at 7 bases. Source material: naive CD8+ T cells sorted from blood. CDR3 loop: CASSPSGGYSNQPQHF. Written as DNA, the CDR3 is TGTGCCAGCTCACCCTCAGGGGGATATAGCAATCAGCCCCAGCATTTT.